This entry describes one T cell receptor beta chain. Treatment denoted: oral pan-JAK inhibitor, 5-10 mg twice daily. It was cDNA, reverse transcribed from extracted RNA, that served as the sequencing template. The protocol was immunoSEQ multiplex PCR, while the TCRdb copy is restricted to in-frame clones and leaves out a portion. The top ten hold roughly 1.8% of the sample, which has approximately 300,000 clones, about three fifths seen once. This entry is derived from a study of CD8+ T cells in alopecia areata. CDR1 SQVTM and CDR2 ANQGSEA come from the germline V gene. The CDR3 is 19 residues long. Trimming took 8 bases from V and 4 from J, leaving 35 bases between them.

The source was CD4+ T cells sorted from blood, collected at week 24, from a patient treated with tofacitinib. The clonotype comes from a human donor with alopecia areata. V and J are TRBV29-1 and TRBJ1-1, with D tentatively TRBD1 (5 bases). Here the CDR3 DNA reads TGCAGCCCGCCACGATTCCCGCCCGGGACCCAGCGGAGCGGCACTGAAGCTTTCTTT. Its protein product is CSPPRFPPGTQRSGTEAFF.